This entry concerns a single T cell receptor (beta chain). Antigen unknown. The sample holds other DNA sequences that translate to the same CDR3. The record originates from a study of shared clonotypes between healthy human individuals. Study-level results: The sharing of 4% to 5.5% of naive CD4 clonotypes was seen across a handful of donors.

The CDR3 is made up of 13 amino acids. Germline V CDR1 and CDR2: SGHNT, YYREEE (reference sequence). Trimming took 10 bases from V and 0 from J; bases not matched to a gene: 1. The data were produced by immunoSEQ multiplex PCR, yet TCRdb's version contains in-frame clones alone and is incomplete. In the table there are approximately 400,000 clones, 90% to 98% of which are singletons. The TCR sequence derives from a man aged 30-40 years in good health. The J gene is TRBJ2-1, the V gene TRBV5-4; 10 bases map to TRBD2. Material: memory CD8+ T cells sorted from blood. Indicated subset: CD45RO+ cells pooled with CCR7-negative TemRA cells. CDR3 coding DNA: TGTGCCTCTAGCGGGAGCTCCTACAATGAGCAGTTCTTC. It specifies CASSGSSYNEQFF.